These 20 T cell receptor beta chains came from one sample sequenced in a study of identical twins. TCRdb fed the 5' RACE reads into MiXCR, producing one record per CDR3 protein. The data show roughly 630,000 distinct CDR3 sequences, under 8.5% seen once. Separately, the same data were catalogued under a study of yellow fever vaccine responses in identical twins.

The sequencing input was PBMCs. These receptors all stem from a young woman in good health.

This clonotype was observed at least ten times. The V gene is TRBV10-3, the J gene TRBJ1-1; the match to TRBD1 covers 8 bases. The germline gives CDR1 ENHRY, CDR2 SYGVKD. V gave up 4 bases and J gave up 1 base; unmatched junction bases: 5. This CDR3 has 15 residues. CDR3 nucleotide sequence: TGTGCCATCAGTGGAGCGGGACAGGAGAACACTGAAGCTTTCTTT. This translates into CAISGAGQENTEAFF.

This chain uses TRBV4-1 with TRBJ2-3; TRBD2 agrees at 12 bases. The germline V gene has CDR1 MGHRA and CDR2 YSYEKL. This CDR3 comprises 16 residues. Losses at the gene ends were 6 bases for V and 2 bases for J; bases not matched to a gene: 6. The CDR3 nucleotides read TGCGCCAGCAGGGGGACTAGCGGGCTAGACACAGATACGCAGTATTTT. Its translation is CASRGTSGLDTDTQYF.

This clonotype was recorded at least ten times. The rearrangement joins TRBV10-3 to TRBJ2-2; D ambiguous. Germline V gene lookup returns CDR1 ENHRY and CDR2 SYGVKD. The CDR3 totals 16 residues. Trimming pared 3 bases from V and 3 bases from J, leaving 14 bases between. The CDR3 loop is CAISDPNADHTGELFF. In DNA, the CDR3 is TGTGCCATCAGTGACCCTAATGCGGACCACACCGGGGAGCTGTTTTTT.

V and J are TRBV20-1 and TRBJ1-5; unclear D gene. Germline V gene data show CDR1 as DFQATT and CDR2 as SNEGSKA (reference sequence). The CDR3 spans 15 residues. The V end lost 2 bases, the J end lost 0 bases, and 11 bases lay between the germline ends. For the CDR3, the DNA is TGCAGTGCTAGAAATTTGAGGGATAGCAATCAGCCCCAGCATTTT. It translates to CSARNLRDSNQPQHF.

CDR3 bases: TGTGCCAGCAGCCGACAAGCTAGCGCCGCCTACGAGCAGTACTTC. Amino acids: CASSRQASAAYEQYF. This chain links TRBV3-1 with TRBJ2-7; TRBD2 might be the D (6 bases). The germline V gene encodes CDR1 LGHDT and CDR2 YNNKEL (reference sequence). Between the trimmed V and J ends, which lost 4 bases and 2 bases, there was a span of 15 bases. CDR3 length: 15 amino acids.

Worth noting for this clonotype: A read error may explain this, as a much larger clone is one base away. The chain has TRBV3-1 and TRBJ2-1; the D is unclear. CDR3 length: 16 residues. CDR1 and CDR2 (germline): LGHDT, YNNKEL (reference sequence). For the CDR3, the DNA is TGTGCCAGCAGCCAAGTCTACCTTAGCTCCTACGATGAGCAGTTCTTC. Encoded protein: CASSQVYLSSYDEQFF.

This clonotype was found many times. V gene TRBV24-1 combines with J gene TRBJ1-2; no clear D. This CDR3 contains 12 residues. V shed 2 bases and J shed 7 bases, with 7 bases lying between them. Germline assignment: CDR1 KGHDR and CDR2 SFDVKD. CDR3 coding DNA: TGTGCCACCAGTGATTCCGCCCGTGGCTACACCTTC. This sequence encodes CATSDSARGYTF.

This clonotype was seen many times. The chain carries TRBV9 and TRBJ1-2, with D possibly matching TRBD1 (5 bases). V shed 6 bases and J shed 4 bases, with 13 bases lying between them. The germline V gene has CDR1 SGDLS and CDR2 YYNGEE. The CDR3 extends over 13 amino acids. CDR3 DNA sequence: TGTGCCAGCACGTCGGGACCGATCTATGGCTACACCTTC. The encoded protein is CASTSGPIYGYTF.

The table lists this clonotype with many counts. For the CDR3, the DNA is TGCAGCGCCCAGGACAGGGAGGCGGGCGAGCAGTACTTC. Its protein product is CSAQDREAGEQYF. V gene TRBV29-1 combines with J gene TRBJ2-7; 8 positions match TRBD1. V gave up 7 bases and J gave up 6 bases; unmatched junction bases: 11. Germline V gene sequence: CDR1 SQVTM, CDR2 ANQGSEA. There are 13 residues in the CDR3.

This clonotype was detected a few times. The chain couples TRBV10-3 to TRBJ1-5; TRBD1 might be the D (5 bases). V was trimmed by 2 bases and J by 7 bases, leaving 9 bases between them. Germline values: CDR1 ENHRY, CDR2 SYGVKD. The CDR3 has 13 amino acids. This CDR3 reads CAISEGREQPQHF. CDR3 DNA: TGTGCCATCAGTGAGGGCAGGGAGCAGCCCCAGCATTTT.

This chain connects TRBV12-3 or TRBV12-4 to TRBJ2-2, with TRBD2 identical over 10 bases. The V gene end was trimmed by 7 bases and the J gene end by 6 bases; junction bases not matched to a gene: 11. The CDR3 loop spans 16 amino acids. The CDR3 sequence is CASTPLAGEGAGELFF. CDR3 sequence (DNA): TGTGCCAGCACCCCCCTAGCGGGAGAGGGTGCCGGGGAGCTGTTTTTT.

This clonotype has just a few counts. J is TRBJ1-1 and V is TRBV7-2; D is unclear. The CDR3 length is 12 residues. CDR1 is SGHTA, CDR2 FQGNSA, per germline. Between the trimmed V and J ends, which lost 5 bases and 4 bases, there was a span of 8 bases. The CDR3 region has the DNA TGTGCCAGCAGCCCCATCACCACTGAAGCTTTCTTT. Protein product: CASSPITTEAFF.

This clonotype was observed at least ten times. The gene calls are TRBV29-1 and TRBJ2-1; unclear D gene. The CDR3 consists of 12 residues. The germline gives CDR1 SQVTM, CDR2 ANQGSEA. Between the trimmed V and J ends, which lost 5 bases and 6 bases, there was a span of 11 bases. CDR3 sequence reads: CSVQHWGNEQFF. CDR3 nucleotides: TGCAGCGTTCAGCATTGGGGCAATGAGCAGTTCTTC.

There are many counts of this clonotype. The V call is TRBV3-1, the J call TRBJ1-4; D call uncertain. Germline assignment: CDR1 LGHDT and CDR2 YNNKEL (reference sequence). The CDR3 has 18 amino acids. Trimming cost V 1 base and J 0 bases, with 15 bases left between them. CDR3 bases: TGTGCCAGCAGCCAAGTTCCCCTTATCGGGGCAACTAATGAAAAACTGTTTTTT. Translated, it gives CASSQVPLIGATNEKLFF.

This clonotype was detected only a few times. The rearrangement uses TRBV14 and TRBJ2-7, with TRBD2 matching 12 bases. In germline, CDR1 is SGHDN, CDR2 FVKESK. With 3 bases clipped from V and 6 bases from J, the junction kept 6 bases outside the gene matches. There are 15 residues in the CDR3. The CDR3 protein is CASSHRLAGEGEQYF. The DNA of the CDR3 is TGTGCCAGCAGCCACCGACTAGCGGGAGAGGGCGAGCAGTACTTC.

Comment on this clonotype: Possible read error: a much larger clone is one base away. The V and J genes are TRBV6-5 and TRBJ2-3; D unclear. CDR1 is MNHEY, CDR2 SVGAGI, per germline. This CDR3 is built from 11 residues. Deletions cut 2 bases from V and 5 bases from J, with 2 bases between. The CDR3 bases are TGTGCCAGCAGTTACATAGATACGCAGTATTTT. Amino acid sequence: CASSYIDTQYF.

This clonotype was counted a few times. The V and J genes are TRBV19 and TRBJ2-1; tentatively, D is TRBD2 (6 bases). CDR3 length: 16 residues. The germline V gene has CDR1 LNHDA and CDR2 SQIVND (reference sequence). V was cut by 5 bases and J by 1 base, with 15 bases left in between. The CDR3 spells CASSSLQAGSYNEQFF. Here the CDR3 DNA reads TGTGCCAGTAGTTCATTACAGGCGGGGTCCTACAATGAGCAGTTCTTC.

This clonotype was counted many times. The gene calls are TRBV2 and TRBJ2-1; 7 positions match TRBD2. Germline loops: CDR1 SNHLY, CDR2 FYNNEI. The CDR3 loop spans 15 amino acids. J lost 12 bases, V lost 4 bases, and 15 bases had no gene match. CDR3: CASSGAGSGALVQFF. The CDR3, as DNA: TGTGCCAGCAGTGGAGCGGGGAGCGGGGCCCTTGTGCAGTTCTTC.

This clonotype was seen a few times. The chain has TRBV12-3 or TRBV12-4 and TRBJ2-4; either TRBD1 or TRBD2 may supply D (6 bases each). Trimming took 6 bases from V and 0 from J, leaving 12 bases between them. There are 15 residues in the CDR3. The CDR3 here is CASSPRGVAKNIQYF. The CDR3 DNA reads as TGTGCCAGCAGCCCAAGGGGGGTAGCCAAAAACATTCAGTACTTC.

The rearrangement links TRBV29-1 to TRBJ2-1, with 9 bases fitting TRBD1. After removal of 2 bases from V and 6 bases from J, the junction contained 11 bases not matched to a gene. Germline CDR1 SQVTM, CDR2 ANQGSEA. The CDR3 loop spans 16 amino acids. This chain's CDR3 is CSVEPRQGVRGNEQFF. Here the CDR3 DNA reads TGCAGCGTTGAACCCAGACAGGGGGTGCGTGGCAATGAGCAGTTCTTC.